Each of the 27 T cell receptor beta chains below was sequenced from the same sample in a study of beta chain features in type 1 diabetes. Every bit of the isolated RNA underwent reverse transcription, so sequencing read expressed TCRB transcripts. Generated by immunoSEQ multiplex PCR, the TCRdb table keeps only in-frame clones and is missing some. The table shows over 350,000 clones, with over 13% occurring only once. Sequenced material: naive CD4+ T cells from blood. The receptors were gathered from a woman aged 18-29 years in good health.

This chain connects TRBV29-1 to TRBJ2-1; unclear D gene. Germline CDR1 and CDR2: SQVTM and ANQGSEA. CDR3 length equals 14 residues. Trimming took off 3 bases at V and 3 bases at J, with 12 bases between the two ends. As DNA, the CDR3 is TGCAGCGTTGAGGTCAGTATCCGCTACAATGAGCAGTTCTTC. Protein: CSVEVSIRYNEQFF.

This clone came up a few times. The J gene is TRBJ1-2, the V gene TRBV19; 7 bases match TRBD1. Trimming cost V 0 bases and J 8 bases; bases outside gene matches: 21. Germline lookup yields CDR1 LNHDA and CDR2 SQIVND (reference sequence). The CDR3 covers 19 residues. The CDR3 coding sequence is TGTGCCAGTAGTATAGATCATCTGACAGGGCTGCGTTCTACTAGAGGCTACACCTTC. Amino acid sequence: CASSIDHLTGLRSTRGYTF.

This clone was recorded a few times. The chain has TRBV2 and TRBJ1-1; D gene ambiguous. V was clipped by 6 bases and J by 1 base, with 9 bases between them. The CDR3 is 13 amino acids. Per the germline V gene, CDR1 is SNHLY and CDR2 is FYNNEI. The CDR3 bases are TGTGCCAGCAGCCCACTGAGGAACACTGAAGCTTTCTTT. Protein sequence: CASSPLRNTEAFF.

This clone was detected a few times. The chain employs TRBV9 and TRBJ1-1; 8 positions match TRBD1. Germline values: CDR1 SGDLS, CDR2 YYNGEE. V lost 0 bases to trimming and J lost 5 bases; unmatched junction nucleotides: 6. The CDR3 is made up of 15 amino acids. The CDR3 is CASSVVSTGGTEAFF. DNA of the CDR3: TGTGCCAGCAGCGTAGTGAGTACAGGGGGGACTGAAGCTTTCTTT.

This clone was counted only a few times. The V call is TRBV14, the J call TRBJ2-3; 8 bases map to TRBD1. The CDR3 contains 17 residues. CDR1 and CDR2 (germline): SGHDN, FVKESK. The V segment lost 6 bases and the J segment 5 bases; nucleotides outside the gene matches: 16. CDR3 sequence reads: CASSSTWTGLDVDTQYF. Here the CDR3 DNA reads TGTGCCAGCAGTTCTACTTGGACAGGGCTCGACGTAGATACGCAGTATTTT.

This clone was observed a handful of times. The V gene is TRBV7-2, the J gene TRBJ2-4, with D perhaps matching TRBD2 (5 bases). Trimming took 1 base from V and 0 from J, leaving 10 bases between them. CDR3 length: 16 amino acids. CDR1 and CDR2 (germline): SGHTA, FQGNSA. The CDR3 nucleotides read TGTGCCAGCAGCTTAGGGCCCGGGGTAGCCAAAAACATTCAGTACTTC. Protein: CASSLGPGVAKNIQYF.

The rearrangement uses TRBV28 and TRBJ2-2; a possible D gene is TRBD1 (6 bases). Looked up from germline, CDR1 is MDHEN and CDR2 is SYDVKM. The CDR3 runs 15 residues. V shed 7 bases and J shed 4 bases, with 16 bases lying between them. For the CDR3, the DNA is TGTGCCAGCACCATTGGACAGCCAGGCACCGGGGAGCTGTTTTTT. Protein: CASTIGQPGTGELFF.

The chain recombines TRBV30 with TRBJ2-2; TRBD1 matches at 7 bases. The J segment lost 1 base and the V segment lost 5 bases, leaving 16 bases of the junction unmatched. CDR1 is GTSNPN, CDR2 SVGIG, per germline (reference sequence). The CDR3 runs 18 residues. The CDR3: CAWATHPWDRVNTGELFF. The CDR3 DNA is TGTGCCTGGGCAACGCACCCGTGGGACAGAGTGAACACCGGGGAGCTGTTTTTT.

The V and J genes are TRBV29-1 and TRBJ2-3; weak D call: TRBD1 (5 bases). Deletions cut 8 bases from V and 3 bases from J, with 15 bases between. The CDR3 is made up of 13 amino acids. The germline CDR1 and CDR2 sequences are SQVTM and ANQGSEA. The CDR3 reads CSCWGGVTDTQYF. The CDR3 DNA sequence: TGCAGCTGTTGGGGCGGCGTAACAGATACGCAGTATTTT.

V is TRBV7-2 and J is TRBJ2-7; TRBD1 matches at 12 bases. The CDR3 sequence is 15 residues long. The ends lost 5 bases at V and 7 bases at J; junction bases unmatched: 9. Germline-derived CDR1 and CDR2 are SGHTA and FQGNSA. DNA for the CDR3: TGTGCCAGCAGCGCTCTCTGGGACAGGGGGCGAGAGCAGTACTTC. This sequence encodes CASSALWDRGREQYF.

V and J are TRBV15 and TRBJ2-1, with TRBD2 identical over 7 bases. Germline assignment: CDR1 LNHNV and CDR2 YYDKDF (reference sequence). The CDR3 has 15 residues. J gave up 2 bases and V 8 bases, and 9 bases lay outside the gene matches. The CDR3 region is CATRSRERAYNEQFF. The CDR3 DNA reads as TGTGCCACCCGATCGCGGGAGAGGGCCTACAATGAGCAGTTCTTC.

The chain's CDR3 is CASRRRWTDTQYF. In DNA, the CDR3 is TGTGCCAGCAGGAGGCGGTGGACAGATACGCAGTATTTT. This chain uses TRBV28 with TRBJ2-3; no reliable D call. V lost 6 bases and J 3 bases, leaving 10 bases between the germline ends. The CDR3 totals 13 residues. CDR1 MDHEN and CDR2 SYDVKM come from the germline V gene.

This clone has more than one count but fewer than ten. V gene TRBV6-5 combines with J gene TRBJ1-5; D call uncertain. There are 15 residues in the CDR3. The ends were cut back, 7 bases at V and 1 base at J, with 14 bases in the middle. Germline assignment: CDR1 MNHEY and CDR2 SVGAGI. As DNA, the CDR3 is TGTGCCAGCACCCCGATAGGGAGAAGCAATCAGCCCCAGCATTTT. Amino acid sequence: CASTPIGRSNQPQHF.

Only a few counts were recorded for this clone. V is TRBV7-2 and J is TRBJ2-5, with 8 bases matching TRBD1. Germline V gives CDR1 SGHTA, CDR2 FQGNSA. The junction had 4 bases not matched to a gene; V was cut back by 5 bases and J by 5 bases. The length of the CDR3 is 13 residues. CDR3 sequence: CASSLHRGETQYF. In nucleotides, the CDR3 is TGTGCCAGCAGCCTACACAGGGGGGAGACCCAGTACTTC.

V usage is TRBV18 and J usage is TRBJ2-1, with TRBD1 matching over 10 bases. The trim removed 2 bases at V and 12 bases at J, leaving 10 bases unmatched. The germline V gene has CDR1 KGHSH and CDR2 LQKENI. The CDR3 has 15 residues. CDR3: CASSPLETGGAGQFF. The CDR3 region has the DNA TGTGCCAGCTCACCATTGGAGACAGGGGGCGCGGGGCAGTTCTTC.

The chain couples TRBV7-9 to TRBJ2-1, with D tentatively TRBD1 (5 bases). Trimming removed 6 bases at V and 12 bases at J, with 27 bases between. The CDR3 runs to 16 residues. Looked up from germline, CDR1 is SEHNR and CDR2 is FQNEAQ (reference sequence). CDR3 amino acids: CASSPAGMSRPLGQFF. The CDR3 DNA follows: TGTGCCAGCAGTCCGGCAGGGATGAGTCGGCCTCTCGGGCAGTTCTTC.

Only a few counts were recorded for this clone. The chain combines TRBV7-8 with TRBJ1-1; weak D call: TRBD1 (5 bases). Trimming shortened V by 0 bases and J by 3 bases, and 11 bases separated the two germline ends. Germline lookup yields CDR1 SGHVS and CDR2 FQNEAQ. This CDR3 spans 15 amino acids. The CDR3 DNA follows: TGTGCCAGCAGCTTAGCACAGGAAGTTTACACTGAAGCTTTCTTT. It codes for CASSLAQEVYTEAFF.

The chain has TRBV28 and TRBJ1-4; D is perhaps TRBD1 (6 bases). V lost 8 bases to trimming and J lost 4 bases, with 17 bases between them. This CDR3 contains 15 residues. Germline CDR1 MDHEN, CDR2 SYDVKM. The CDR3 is CASGGGSKGNEKLFF. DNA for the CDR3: TGTGCCAGCGGTGGGGGCTCGAAGGGTAATGAAAAACTGTTTTTT.

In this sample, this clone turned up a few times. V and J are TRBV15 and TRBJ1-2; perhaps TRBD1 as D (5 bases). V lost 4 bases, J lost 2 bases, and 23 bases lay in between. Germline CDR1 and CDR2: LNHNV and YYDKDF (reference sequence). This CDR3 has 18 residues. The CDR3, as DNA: TGTGCCACCAGCAACTACCCGTTGGGCAGGGCGGGAAACTATGGCTACACCTTC. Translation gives CATSNYPLGRAGNYGYTF.

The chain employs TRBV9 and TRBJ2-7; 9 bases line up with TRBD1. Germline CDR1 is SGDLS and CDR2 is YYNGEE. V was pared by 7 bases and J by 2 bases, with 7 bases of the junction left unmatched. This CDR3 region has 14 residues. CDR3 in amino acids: CASGTGTKAYEQYF. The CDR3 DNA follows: TGTGCCAGCGGGACAGGGACTAAGGCCTACGAGCAGTACTTC.

In DNA, the CDR3 is TGCAGCGTTGAACTGATAGCGGGAGCGGGCACAGATACGCAGTATTTT. It translates to CSVELIAGAGTDTQYF. This sequence joins TRBV29-1 and TRBJ2-3, with 9 bases identical to TRBD2. The CDR3 has 16 residues. J gave up 1 base and V 2 bases, and 7 bases lay outside the gene matches. Germline V gene sequence: CDR1 SQVTM, CDR2 ANQGSEA.

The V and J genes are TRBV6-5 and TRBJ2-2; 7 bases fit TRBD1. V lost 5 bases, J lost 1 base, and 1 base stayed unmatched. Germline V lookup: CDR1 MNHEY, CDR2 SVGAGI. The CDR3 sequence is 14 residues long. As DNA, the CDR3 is TGTGCCAGCAGTAGACAGGGGAACACCGGGGAGCTGTTTTTT. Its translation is CASSRQGNTGELFF.

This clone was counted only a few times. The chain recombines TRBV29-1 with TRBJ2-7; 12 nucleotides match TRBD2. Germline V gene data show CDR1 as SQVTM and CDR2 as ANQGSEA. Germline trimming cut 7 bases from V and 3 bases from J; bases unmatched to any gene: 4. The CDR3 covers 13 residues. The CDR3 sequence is CSGLTSGGYEQYF. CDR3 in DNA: TGCAGCGGCCTGACTAGCGGGGGCTACGAGCAGTACTTC.

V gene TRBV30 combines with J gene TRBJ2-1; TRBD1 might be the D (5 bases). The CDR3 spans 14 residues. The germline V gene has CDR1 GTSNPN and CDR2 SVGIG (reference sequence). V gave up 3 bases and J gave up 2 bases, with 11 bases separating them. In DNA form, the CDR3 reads TGTGCCTGGAGCCTCAGGGTTCCCTACAATGAGCAGTTCTTC. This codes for CAWSLRVPYNEQFF. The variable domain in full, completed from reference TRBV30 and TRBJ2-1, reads SQTIHQWPATLVQPVGSPLSLECTVEGTSNPNLYWYRQAAGRGLQLLFYSVGIGQISSEVPQNLSASRPQDRQFILSSKKLLLSDSGFYLCAWSLRVPYNEQFFGPGTRLTVL.

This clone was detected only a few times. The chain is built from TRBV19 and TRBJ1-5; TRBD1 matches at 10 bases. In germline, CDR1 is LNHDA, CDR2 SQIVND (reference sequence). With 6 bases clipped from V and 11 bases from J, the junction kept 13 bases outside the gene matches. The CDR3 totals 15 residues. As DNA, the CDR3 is TGTGCCAGTAGCTCACCACCGGGACAGGGGTCGGCCCAGCATTTT. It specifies CASSSPPGQGSAQHF.

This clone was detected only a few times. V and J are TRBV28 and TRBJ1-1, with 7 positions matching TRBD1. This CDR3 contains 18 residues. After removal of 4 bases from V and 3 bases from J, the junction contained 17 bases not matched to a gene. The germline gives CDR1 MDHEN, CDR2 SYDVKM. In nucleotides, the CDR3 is TGTGCCAGCAGTTCGGATTTTCCTCAGGGGGGCGGCGACACTGAAGCTTTCTTT. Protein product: CASSSDFPQGGGDTEAFF.

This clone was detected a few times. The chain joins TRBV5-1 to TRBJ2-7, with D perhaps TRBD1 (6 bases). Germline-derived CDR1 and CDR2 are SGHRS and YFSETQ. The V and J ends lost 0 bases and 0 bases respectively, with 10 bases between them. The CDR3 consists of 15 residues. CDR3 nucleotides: TGCGCCAGCAGCTTGGAAGGGGGTCGCTCCTACGAGCAGTACTTC. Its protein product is CASSLEGGRSYEQYF.